These 14 T cell receptor beta chains were sequenced from one sample in a study of T cell changes during pregnancy in multiple sclerosis. Here immunoSEQ multiplex PCR was the method, and the copy in TCRdb shows in-frame clones only, minus some. The profile covers over 60,000 clones, with 85% to 95% appearing a single time and approximately 1% taken by the ten largest. The material was peripheral blood, obtained in the first trimester of pregnancy. These receptor sequences come from a female donor with multiple sclerosis, enrolled in a pregnancy study.

The V call is TRBV5-8, the J call TRBJ1-5; 7 nucleotides agree with TRBD1. The CDR3 sequence is 14 residues long. Germline CDR1 is SGHTS and CDR2 is YDEGEE. Trimming cost V 1 base and J 6 bases; bases outside gene matches: 4. DNA of the CDR3: TGTGCCAGCAGCTTGAGGACAGGACCTCAGCCCCAGCATTTT. Its translation: CASSLRTGPQPQHF.

This clone was seen a single time. The chain is built from TRBV2 and TRBJ1-1; no clear D. There are 15 residues in the CDR3. Germline V gene lookup returns CDR1 SNHLY and CDR2 FYNNEI. V was clipped by 2 bases and J by 1 base, with 11 bases between them. CDR3 residues: CASSELGGKNTEAFF. The CDR3 coding sequence is TGTGCCAGCAGTGAATTGGGAGGAAAGAACACTGAAGCTTTCTTT.

The rearrangement links TRBV10-3 to TRBJ2-1, with 9 bases fitting TRBD1. The CDR3 is 15 amino acids. Germline assignment: CDR1 ENHRY and CDR2 SYGVKD. Unmatched junction bases numbered 8, after V lost 3 bases and J lost 8 bases. CDR3 sequence (DNA): TGTGCCATCAGTGACCGGGACAGGGTCATCGATGAGCAGTTCTTC. Its protein is CAISDRDRVIDEQFF.

The chain links TRBV5-1 to TRBJ1-4; 9 nucleotides line up with TRBD1. Germline lookup yields CDR1 SGHRS and CDR2 YFSETQ. The V and J ends lost 4 bases and 1 base, in that order; junction bases with no gene match: 2. This CDR3 contains 15 residues. The CDR3 sequence is CASSVDRGTNEKLFF. The CDR3 bases are TGCGCCAGCAGCGTGGACAGGGGAACTAATGAAAAACTGTTTTTT.

The rearrangement uses TRBV2 and TRBJ2-2; 15 nucleotides line up with TRBD2. Germline lookup yields CDR1 SNHLY and CDR2 FYNNEI. This CDR3 comprises 18 residues. V shed 6 bases, J shed 5 bases, and the junction held 10 bases outside the gene matches. CDR3 DNA: TGTGCCAGCAGGAGAAGGACTAGCGGGAGGGCCCTAACCGGGGAGCTGTTTTTT. Its protein is CASRRRTSGRALTGELFF.

The chain uses TRBV19 and TRBJ2-7, with TRBD1 matching over 7 bases. The CDR3 is made up of 14 amino acids. The V segment lost 9 bases and the J segment 4 bases; nucleotides outside the gene matches: 12. CDR1 is LNHDA, CDR2 SQIVND, per germline (reference sequence). DNA for the CDR3: TGTGCCAGATCCTCCCGGGACAGACTTTACGAGCAGTACTTC. It specifies CARSSRDRLYEQYF.

V is TRBV28 and J is TRBJ1-1; 8 nucleotides line up with TRBD1. Germline V gives CDR1 MDHEN, CDR2 SYDVKM. The CDR3 is 15 residues long. Trimming at V came to 6 bases and at J to 11 bases, leaving 17 bases not matched to a gene. The CDR3 spells CASSTTSGQAHEAFF. The CDR3 coding sequence is TGTGCCAGCAGCACAACATCGGGACAGGCCCACGAGGCTTTCTTT.

This chain joins TRBV18 and TRBJ1-2; D remains unclear. This CDR3 is 14 amino acids long. The germline V and J ends were trimmed by 5 bases and 2 bases, with 12 bases remaining between them. CDR1 and CDR2 (germline): KGHSH, LQKENI. The CDR3, as DNA: TGTGCCAGCTCATCGACTCAAGGAAACTATGGCTACACCTTC. Its translation is CASSSTQGNYGYTF.

The V call is TRBV27, the J call TRBJ1-2, with a tentative D call TRBD1 (5 bases). This CDR3 contains 16 residues. Germline values: CDR1 MNHEY, CDR2 SMNVEV (reference sequence). V shed 4 bases and J shed 5 bases, with 20 bases lying between them. In DNA form, the CDR3 reads TGTGCCAGCAGTTCCGCCCCACCGGGACTCCGATATGGCTACACCTTC. It specifies CASSSAPPGLRYGYTF.

This clone was counted once. The gene calls are TRBV11-2 and TRBJ2-2, with D maybe TRBD1 (6 bases). The CDR3 is 15 amino acids. Germline CDR1 reads SGHAT; CDR2 reads FQNNGV. V lost 7 bases, J lost 3 bases, and 15 bases lay in between. The CDR3 protein is CASTPLGADTGELFF. Here the CDR3 DNA reads TGTGCCAGCACCCCCTTGGGGGCGGACACCGGGGAGCTGTTTTTT.

The rearrangement links TRBV6-5 to TRBJ2-2; 10 nucleotides match TRBD2. Germline V gene sequence: CDR1 MNHEY, CDR2 SVGAGI. The CDR3 is 15 residues long. Germline trimming cut 2 bases from V and 6 bases from J; bases unmatched to any gene: 3. CDR3 bases: TGTGCCAGCAGTTACGTCAGCGGGGGGGCCGGGGAGCTGTTTTTT. It yields the protein CASSYVSGGAGELFF.

The rearrangement uses TRBV2 and TRBJ1-5, with D maybe TRBD1 (6 bases). The CDR3 loop spans 14 amino acids. CDR1 is SNHLY and CDR2 is FYNNEI in the germline V gene. V dropped 3 bases and J dropped 2 bases, with 8 bases sitting between them. The CDR3 reads CASSDRGGNQPQHF. The CDR3 DNA is TGTGCCAGCAGTGACAGGGGAGGCAATCAGCCCCAGCATTTT.

The chain couples TRBV5-1 to TRBJ2-5, with 15 bases that match TRBD2. This CDR3 contains 17 residues. V lost 2 bases to trimming and J lost 5 bases; unmatched junction nucleotides: 7. The germline CDR1 and CDR2 sequences are SGHRS and YFSETQ. This CDR3 is CASSFGLAGGPLETQYF. CDR3 coding DNA: TGCGCCAGCAGCTTCGGACTAGCGGGAGGGCCGTTGGAGACCCAGTACTTC.

This rearrangement joins TRBV6-1 to TRBJ1-5; D is unresolved. Germline V gene sequence: CDR1 MNHNS, CDR2 SASEGT. The length of the CDR3 is 18 residues. V shed 2 bases and J shed 0 bases, with 17 bases lying between them. The CDR3 sequence: CASSEMVYKTYSNQPQHF. The CDR3 DNA sequence: TGTGCCAGCAGTGAAATGGTTTACAAGACATATAGCAATCAGCCCCAGCATTTT.